The present T cell receptor beta chain was sequenced within a study of T cells in Graves' hyperthyroidism and ophthalmopathy. Graves' hyperthyroidism without ophthalmopathy progression within 18 months was termed stable. Those with hyperthyroidism were 18 to 65 years old, newly diagnosed, and ill for under 2 months. Thyroid ultrasound and orbital computed tomography, with clinical symptoms and serum thyroxine and TRAb, informed diagnoses. This clonotype has a handful of counts. The CDR3 is 12 amino acids. V was pared by 3 bases and J by 6 bases, with 1 base of the junction left unmatched. The germline CDR1 and CDR2 sequences are SQVTM and ANQGSEA. Amplification of TCR beta CDR3 regions used RNA as the template. The study used the HTBI primer set for a first-round RT-PCR of the TCR CDR3. TCRdb reprocessed the multiplex PCR reads with MiXCR, giving one entry per CDR3 protein. The sample contains about 400,000 distinct CDR3 sequences, 15% of which appear only once.

The TCR sequence derives from a woman in her thirties with Graves' hyperthyroidism. The chain employs TRBV29-1 and TRBJ2-1, with TRBD2 matching 8 bases. What was sequenced was blood. CDR3 DNA: TGCAGCGTTGAGACTAGCGTCAATGAGCAGTTCTTC. Its protein product is CSVETSVNEQFF.